This is a list of T cell receptor beta chains from one sample in a study of blood T cells in healthy people across ages. From the 5' RACE reads, TCRdb called clonotypes with MiXCR, one entry per CDR3 protein. The sample contains some 1.6 million distinct CDR3 sequences, 30% to 40% of which appear only once. The sample comprised blood. These receptors came from a woman aged 25 to 39 in good health. The CDR3 runs from the conserved cysteine through the conserved F or W. The order of the fields is clone size, J gene, D gene, V gene, CDR3 protein, CDR3 DNA. The D gene is left open where the match is weak. Clone sizes are given selectively: once, few, many, or a class where the clone is expanded.

clone_size: many
j_call: TRBJ1-2
d_call: .
v_call: TRBV29-1
cdr3_aa: CSVPGWGGRGYTF
cdr3_nt: TGCAGCGTTCCGGGATGGGGGGGACGAGGCTACACCTTC

clone_size: .
j_call: TRBJ2-7
d_call: TRBD1
v_call: TRBV20-1
cdr3_aa: CSANRGPRYEQYF
cdr3_nt: TGCAGTGCTAACAGGGGCCCCCGCTACGAGCAGTACTTC

clone_size: many
j_call: TRBJ1-2
d_call: TRBD1
v_call: TRBV10-3
cdr3_aa: CAIEDRGKGYTF
cdr3_nt: TGTGCCATTGAGGACAGGGGTAAAGGCTACACCTTC

clone_size: few
j_call: TRBJ2-5
d_call: TRBD1
v_call: TRBV10-1
cdr3_aa: CASSEGGSQETQYF
cdr3_nt: TGTGCCAGCAGTGAAGGGGGCAGCCAAGAGACCCAGTACTTC

clone_size: few
j_call: TRBJ1-5
d_call: .
v_call: TRBV5-1
cdr3_aa: CASSAYSNQPQHF
cdr3_nt: TGCGCCAGCAGCGCTTACAGCAATCAGCCCCAGCATTTT

clone_size: .
j_call: TRBJ2-5
d_call: TRBD2
v_call: TRBV5-1
cdr3_aa: CASSTGLAAPETQYF
cdr3_nt: TGCGCCAGCAGCACGGGACTAGCGGCCCCGGAGACCCAGTACTTC

clone_size: .
j_call: TRBJ1-3
d_call: .
v_call: TRBV6-1
cdr3_aa: CASSEGSLSGNTIYF
cdr3_nt: TGTGCCAGCAGTGAGGGGAGTCTCTCAGGAAACACCATATATTTT

clone_size: many
j_call: TRBJ2-1
d_call: .
v_call: TRBV7-2
cdr3_aa: CASRPGRGSNEQFF
cdr3_nt: TGTGCCAGCAGACCTGGACGGGGGTCCAATGAGCAGTTCTTC

clone_size: few
j_call: TRBJ2-1
d_call: .
v_call: TRBV14
cdr3_aa: CASSQDQGWGEQFF
cdr3_nt: TGTGCCAGCAGCCAAGATCAGGGATGGGGTGAGCAGTTCTTC

clone_size: .
j_call: TRBJ1-1
d_call: TRBD1
v_call: TRBV5-5
cdr3_aa: CASSPTGSYGMNTEAFF
cdr3_nt: TGTGCCAGCAGCCCGACAGGGAGTTATGGAATGAACACTGAAGCTTTCTTT

clone_size: .
j_call: TRBJ2-7
d_call: TRBD2
v_call: TRBV2
cdr3_aa: CASTEVLADAYEQYF
cdr3_nt: TGTGCCAGCACTGAAGTTCTAGCGGACGCCTACGAGCAGTACTTC

clone_size: many
j_call: TRBJ2-1
d_call: .
v_call: TRBV5-6
cdr3_aa: CASSLIPYYEQFF
cdr3_nt: TGTGCCAGCAGCCTGATCCCGTACTATGAGCAGTTCTTC

clone_size: .
j_call: TRBJ2-2
d_call: TRBD1
v_call: TRBV5-1
cdr3_aa: CASSPVAGQGKGDTGELFF
cdr3_nt: TGCGCCAGCAGCCCGGTTGCGGGACAGGGGAAAGGCGACACCGGGGAGCTGTTTTTT

clone_size: many
j_call: TRBJ2-4
d_call: .
v_call: TRBV7-9
cdr3_aa: CASSLGRQRNIQYF
cdr3_nt: TGTGCCAGCAGCTTAGGGCGTCAACGGAACATTCAGTACTTC

clone_size: .
j_call: TRBJ2-3
d_call: TRBD2
v_call: TRBV7-2
cdr3_aa: CASSLIRLAGGQDTQYF
cdr3_nt: TGTGCCAGCAGCTTAATACGACTAGCGGGGGGGCAAGATACGCAGTATTTT

clone_size: few
j_call: TRBJ2-1
d_call: TRBD1
v_call: TRBV6-2/TRBV6-3
cdr3_aa: CASRGGTGDHEQFF
cdr3_nt: TGTGCCAGCAGGGGCGGGACAGGGGACCATGAGCAGTTCTTC

clone_size: .
j_call: TRBJ2-1
d_call: .
v_call: TRBV21-1
cdr3_aa: CASSKGERVSYNEQFF
cdr3_nt: TGTGCCAGCAGCAAAGGTGAGCGGGTCTCCTACAATGAGCAGTTCTTC

clone_size: .
j_call: TRBJ2-7
d_call: .
v_call: TRBV3-1
cdr3_aa: CASSQGPGVTYEQYF
cdr3_nt: TGTGCCAGCAGCCAAGGTCCGGGGGTGACCTACGAGCAGTACTTC

clone_size: .
j_call: TRBJ1-1
d_call: .
v_call: TRBV6-6
cdr3_aa: CAAGGLEAFF
cdr3_nt: TGTGCCGCGGGTGGGCTCGAAGCTTTCTTT

clone_size: .
j_call: TRBJ2-7
d_call: .
v_call: TRBV12-3/TRBV12-4
cdr3_aa: CTSSFGITYEQYF
cdr3_nt: TGTACCAGCAGTTTTGGCATAACCTACGAGCAGTACTTC

clone_size: many
j_call: TRBJ2-1
d_call: .
v_call: TRBV5-6
cdr3_aa: CASSGSGDEQFF
cdr3_nt: TGTGCCAGCAGCGGAAGCGGTGATGAGCAGTTCTTC

clone_size: .
j_call: TRBJ2-1
d_call: .
v_call: TRBV5-1
cdr3_aa: CASSLAFDSRPRNEQFF
cdr3_nt: TGCGCCAGCAGCTTGGCTTTTGATTCACGGCCGAGGAATGAGCAGTTCTTC

clone_size: few
j_call: TRBJ2-1
d_call: .
v_call: TRBV27
cdr3_aa: CASSAGPNNEQFF
cdr3_nt: TGTGCCAGCAGTGCGGGACCGAACAATGAGCAGTTCTTC

clone_size: few
j_call: TRBJ2-5
d_call: .
v_call: TRBV4-1
cdr3_aa: CASSPSSRGLQETQYF
cdr3_nt: TGCGCCAGCAGCCCCTCCTCCCGGGGGCTCCAAGAGACCCAGTACTTC

clone_size: .
j_call: TRBJ1-5
d_call: .
v_call: TRBV29-1
cdr3_aa: CSRGKARSNQPQHF
cdr3_nt: TGCAGCAGGGGTAAGGCGCGGAGCAATCAGCCCCAGCATTTT

clone_size: .
j_call: TRBJ1-2
d_call: .
v_call: TRBV5-1
cdr3_aa: CASSLASIGGYGYTF
cdr3_nt: TGCGCCAGCAGCTTGGCCTCCATAGGGGGCTATGGCTACACCTTC

clone_size: few
j_call: TRBJ2-5
d_call: TRBD2
v_call: TRBV5-1
cdr3_aa: CASSLSGGDQETQYF
cdr3_nt: TGCGCCAGCAGCTTGAGCGGGGGGGACCAAGAGACCCAGTACTTC

clone_size: few
j_call: TRBJ2-3
d_call: TRBD2
v_call: TRBV5-1
cdr3_aa: CASSSQRGGSTDTQYF
cdr3_nt: TGCGCCAGCAGCTCCCAGCGGGGGGGGAGTACAGATACGCAGTATTTT

clone_size: .
j_call: TRBJ1-3
d_call: .
v_call: TRBV29-1
cdr3_aa: CSVGAYLTGTGNTIYF
cdr3_nt: TGCAGCGTTGGGGCCTACCTTACAGGGACTGGAAACACCATATATTTT

clone_size: once
j_call: TRBJ2-7
d_call: TRBD1
v_call: TRBV12-3/TRBV12-4
cdr3_aa: CASSPQSGGDYEQYF
cdr3_nt: TGTGCCAGCAGTCCTCAATCAGGGGGCGACTACGAGCAGTACTTC

clone_size: .
j_call: TRBJ1-2
d_call: .
v_call: TRBV13
cdr3_aa: CASSFTDALHQDSNYTF
cdr3_nt: TGTGCCAGCAGCTTTACTGACGCGCTACATCAGGACTCAAACTACACCTTC

clone_size: .
j_call: TRBJ2-5
d_call: .
v_call: TRBV25-1
cdr3_aa: CASSDPRRGEETQYF
cdr3_nt: TGTGCCAGCAGTGACCCACGGAGGGGGGAAGAGACCCAGTACTTC

clone_size: .
j_call: TRBJ1-1
d_call: .
v_call: TRBV20-1
cdr3_aa: CSASRRGYTEAFF
cdr3_nt: TGCAGTGCTAGCAGACGGGGGTACACTGAAGCTTTCTTT

clone_size: many
j_call: TRBJ2-6
d_call: TRBD2
v_call: TRBV20-1
cdr3_aa: CSADGGWAGANVLTF
cdr3_nt: TGCAGTGCTGACGGGGGGTGGGCAGGGGCCAACGTCCTGACTTTC

clone_size: few
j_call: TRBJ2-7
d_call: .
v_call: TRBV27
cdr3_aa: CASSISNSYEQYF
cdr3_nt: TGTGCCAGCAGTATTTCCAACAGCTACGAGCAGTACTTC

clone_size: .
j_call: TRBJ2-6
d_call: .
v_call: TRBV11-2
cdr3_aa: CASSSFLVDNVLTF
cdr3_nt: TGTGCCAGCAGCTCGTTTCTGGTCGACAACGTCCTGACTTTC

clone_size: few
j_call: TRBJ2-1
d_call: TRBD2
v_call: TRBV28
cdr3_aa: CASSLGHGLAGDNSYNEQFF
cdr3_nt: TGTGCCAGCAGTTTGGGCCACGGACTAGCGGGAGATAACTCCTACAATGAGCAGTTCTTC

clone_size: .
j_call: TRBJ1-4
d_call: TRBD1
v_call: TRBV28
cdr3_aa: CASSSPHTGGEKLFF
cdr3_nt: TGTGCCAGCAGCTCTCCACACACAGGGGGCGAAAAACTGTTTTTT

clone_size: many
j_call: TRBJ2-5
d_call: TRBD2
v_call: TRBV10-3
cdr3_aa: CAISESATSLQETQYF
cdr3_nt: TGTGCCATCAGTGAGTCGGCGACTAGCCTTCAAGAGACCCAGTACTTC

clone_size: .
j_call: TRBJ2-7
d_call: .
v_call: TRBV5-1
cdr3_aa: CASSLVGQTFEQYF
cdr3_nt: TGCGCCAGCAGCTTGGTTGGGCAGACGTTCGAGCAGTACTTC

clone_size: .
j_call: TRBJ2-2
d_call: .
v_call: TRBV4-1
cdr3_aa: CASSNYRETGELFF
cdr3_nt: TGCGCCAGCAGCAACTACAGGGAAACCGGGGAGCTGTTTTTT

clone_size: .
j_call: TRBJ1-1
d_call: .
v_call: TRBV19
cdr3_aa: CASSPRGPEAFF
cdr3_nt: TGTGCCAGTAGTCCCCGGGGGCCTGAAGCTTTCTTT

clone_size: few
j_call: TRBJ2-6
d_call: .
v_call: TRBV6-1
cdr3_aa: CASKEISGANVLTF
cdr3_nt: TGTGCCAGCAAGGAGATCTCTGGGGCCAACGTCCTGACTTTC

clone_size: many
j_call: TRBJ2-3
d_call: .
v_call: TRBV6-2/TRBV6-3
cdr3_aa: CASIQTSTDTQYF
cdr3_nt: TGTGCCAGCATCCAGACTAGCACAGATACGCAGTATTTT

clone_size: .
j_call: TRBJ2-7
d_call: .
v_call: TRBV28
cdr3_aa: CASSSPGISAYEQYF
cdr3_nt: TGTGCCAGCAGTTCCCCCGGGATATCCGCCTACGAGCAGTACTTC

clone_size: few
j_call: TRBJ2-5
d_call: TRBD2
v_call: TRBV20-1
cdr3_aa: CSATAGERETQYF
cdr3_nt: TGCAGTGCTACAGCGGGAGAGAGGGAGACCCAGTACTTC

clone_size: .
j_call: TRBJ2-7
d_call: .
v_call: TRBV6-5
cdr3_aa: CASSYSATKLYPSDERYF
cdr3_nt: TGTGCCAGCAGTTACTCGGCCACTAAACTTTACCCATCGGATGAGCGGTACTTC

clone_size: .
j_call: TRBJ2-7
d_call: TRBD1
v_call: TRBV20-1
cdr3_aa: CRGTGIYNEQYF
cdr3_nt: TGCAGAGGGACAGGGATCTACAATGAGCAGTACTTC